This entry is about one T cell receptor (beta chain). Its antigen is unknown. To determine HCMV serostatus, a commercial ELISA kit was used to detect HCMV-specific IgG in serum. Ficoll density gradient centrifugation was used to isolate peripheral blood mononuclear cells from blood. The record originates from a study of T cells expressing NK-cell markers (dated by TCRdb to about 2020). With regard to the full study: In sorted CD3+CD56+NKG2C+, CD3+CD56+NKG2C- and CD3+CD56-NKG2C+ T-cell subsets from 8 or 9 donors, TCR beta-chain repertoires were profiled. The eight sequenced donors were randomly selected healthy volunteers, three men and five women. Of the eight sequenced donors, seven were found to be HCMV-seropositive and one was found to be HCMV-seronegative. Sequencing of the libraries produced 2 x 150 bp reads on Illumina HiSeq 2000/2500, MiSeq or NextSeq. Broad study findings and their caveats: In several donors, the dominant CD3+CD56+NKG2C+ clonotypes were among the top 10 CD8+ clonotypes and accounted for 1.0-7.0% of CD8+ T cells. Whether the expanded NKG2C-expressing T cell clones were specific for HCMV antigens was left unclear. Those dominant clonotypes were again the most abundant among CD3+CD56-NKG2C+ cells in four donors, at roughly 25-65%.

TCRdb shows the sequencer as Illumina HiSeq 2000. The TCR beta cDNA libraries were made using 5'RACE template switching, a step that added both a universal primer site and unique molecular identifiers. cDNA synthesis was primed from the TCR beta constant segment, followed by two successive PCR amplification steps. The authors' analysis ran thus. MIGEC was used to demultiplex reads and group reads by UMI, and MiTCR was used to assemble and quantify clonotypes. To exclude erroneous sequences, any TCR cDNA sequence not supported by at least two reads was discarded. The tcR package was used for downstream repertoire analysis, with clonotypes matched between fractions based on CDR3 nucleotide sequence plus V segment. VDJmatch was used to annotate antigen specificity against VDJdb, with one amino acid substitution in CDR3 permitted. One entry per CDR3 protein sequence results from the TCRdb reprocessing of the reads, with DNA left out. The V and J calls reflect TCRdb's pipeline rather than the authors' work. The table held for this sample gives 550,000 to 600,000 distinct CDR3 sequences. Of the sample, roughly 3.6% is held by the ten largest clones.

Per the germline V gene, LGHNA is the CDR1 and YNFKEQ is the CDR2. Including cysteine and phenylalanine, the CDR3 has 15 amino acids. The DNA is not on file. The chain is encoded by TRBV4-2 joined to TRBJ2-4; lacking DNA, the TRBD1 call made by TCRdb goes unchecked. This clonotype was sampled from a man between 18 and 29 years old in good health. Donor details come from another sample of the same person, matched by shared clones. Material for sequencing was blood T cells: a sorted CD56 or NKG2C T cell subset, CD4+ or CD8+ T cells, or bulk PBMC T cells (not recorded which). The CDR3 protein: CASSPRTGEGSIQYF.